The T cell receptor beta chain described here comes from a study of T cell responses to AZD1222 COVID-19 vaccine. Comment on this clone: Its antigen is still unknown.

Some clones are missing from TCRdb's copy, which holds only in-frame ones; the method was immunoSEQ multiplex PCR. The table includes some 150,000 clones, 80% to 95% detected once. CDR3 length equals 13 residues. Germline loops: CDR1 MDHEN, CDR2 SYDVKM. V shed 8 bases and J shed 9 bases, with 19 bases lying between them. Study-wide findings and caveats: Spike-wide vaccine-associated CD4 TCRs dominated at 160-218 and 743-854. Only five or six AZD1222 recipients were seropositive at baseline. White British donors predominated, females outnumbered males, and clonal diversity was possibly underestimated. Compared with day 0, the breadth and depth of the Spike-specific TCR repertoire rose significantly after two doses of AZD1222.

The receptor comes from an adult in good health. The chain joins TRBV28 to TRBJ2-5; weak D call: TRBD2 (5 bases). The material sequenced was peripheral blood, taken on day 0 of MenACWY control vaccination. The CDR3 sequence: CASAKGSPGAQYF. CDR3 sequence (DNA): TGTGCCAGCGCAAAGGGCAGCCCCGGGGCCCAGTACTTC.